This T cell receptor (beta chain) was recorded in a study of blood T cells in healthy people across ages. General study results and limits: Expanded clonotype shifts may have been confounded, as the donors had an unknown CMV status. Older age coincided with a roughly linear decline in TCR beta diversity per million T cells.

Using a J-beta primer mix together with a sample-barcoded 5' primer, a second PCR was run for roughly 6 to 11 cycles. Each CDR3 protein is one row after TCRdb ran MiXCR on the 5' RACE reads. The sample gives over a million distinct CDR3 sequences, more than 40% of which show up once; 15% to 20% is in the top ten. The germline V and J ends were trimmed by 6 bases and 7 bases, with 15 bases remaining between them. CDR1 is MNHEY, CDR2 SVGAGI, per germline. This CDR3 has 14 residues. A few counts support this clonotype. What it binds is unknown. With each sample, at least 5 micrograms of total RNA were extracted.

The chain uses TRBV6-5 and TRBJ1-4, with a possible D match to TRBD1 (5 bases). The sequence came from a woman aged 55-75 years in good health. The sequenced sample was blood. The CDR3 coding sequence is TGTGCCAGCAGCGGGGGGGGGAAAGGTGAAAAACTGTTTTTT. Its protein product is CASSGGGKGEKLFF.